This record covers a single T cell receptor beta chain. Its cognate antigen is unknown. Different DNA sequences within this sample yield the same CDR3. Every subset's genomic DNA went evenly onto several immunoSEQ plates. Methods used by the authors: There were no quality scores in the junction-only immunoSEQ sequences, so filtering differed. Sequencing used immunoSEQ multiplex PCR; TCRdb keeps in-frame clones, though not all of them. V, J and clone size are those of that table, while D and trimming were read from the DNA. The sample shows fewer than 600,000 clones, 79% of them seen only once. V lost 0 bases and J 2 bases, leaving 6 bases between the germline ends. Germline V lookup: CDR1 SGDLS, CDR2 YYNGEE. The CDR3 runs to 14 residues. The data originate from a study of shared clonotypes between healthy human individuals. General study results and limits: How much donors shared clonotypes was expected to be affected by sequencing depth. Limited genetic and exposure-history diversity came from having few donors.

This receptor was taken from a middle-aged woman in good health. Some clones in this sample may be carry-over from other donors' samples. The material sequenced was PBMCs. The V call is TRBV9, the J call TRBJ2-1; D is undetermined. CDR3 sequence reads: CASSVGGTYNEQFF. The CDR3 nucleotides are TGTGCCAGCAGCGTAGGTGGGACCTACAATGAGCAGTTCTTC.